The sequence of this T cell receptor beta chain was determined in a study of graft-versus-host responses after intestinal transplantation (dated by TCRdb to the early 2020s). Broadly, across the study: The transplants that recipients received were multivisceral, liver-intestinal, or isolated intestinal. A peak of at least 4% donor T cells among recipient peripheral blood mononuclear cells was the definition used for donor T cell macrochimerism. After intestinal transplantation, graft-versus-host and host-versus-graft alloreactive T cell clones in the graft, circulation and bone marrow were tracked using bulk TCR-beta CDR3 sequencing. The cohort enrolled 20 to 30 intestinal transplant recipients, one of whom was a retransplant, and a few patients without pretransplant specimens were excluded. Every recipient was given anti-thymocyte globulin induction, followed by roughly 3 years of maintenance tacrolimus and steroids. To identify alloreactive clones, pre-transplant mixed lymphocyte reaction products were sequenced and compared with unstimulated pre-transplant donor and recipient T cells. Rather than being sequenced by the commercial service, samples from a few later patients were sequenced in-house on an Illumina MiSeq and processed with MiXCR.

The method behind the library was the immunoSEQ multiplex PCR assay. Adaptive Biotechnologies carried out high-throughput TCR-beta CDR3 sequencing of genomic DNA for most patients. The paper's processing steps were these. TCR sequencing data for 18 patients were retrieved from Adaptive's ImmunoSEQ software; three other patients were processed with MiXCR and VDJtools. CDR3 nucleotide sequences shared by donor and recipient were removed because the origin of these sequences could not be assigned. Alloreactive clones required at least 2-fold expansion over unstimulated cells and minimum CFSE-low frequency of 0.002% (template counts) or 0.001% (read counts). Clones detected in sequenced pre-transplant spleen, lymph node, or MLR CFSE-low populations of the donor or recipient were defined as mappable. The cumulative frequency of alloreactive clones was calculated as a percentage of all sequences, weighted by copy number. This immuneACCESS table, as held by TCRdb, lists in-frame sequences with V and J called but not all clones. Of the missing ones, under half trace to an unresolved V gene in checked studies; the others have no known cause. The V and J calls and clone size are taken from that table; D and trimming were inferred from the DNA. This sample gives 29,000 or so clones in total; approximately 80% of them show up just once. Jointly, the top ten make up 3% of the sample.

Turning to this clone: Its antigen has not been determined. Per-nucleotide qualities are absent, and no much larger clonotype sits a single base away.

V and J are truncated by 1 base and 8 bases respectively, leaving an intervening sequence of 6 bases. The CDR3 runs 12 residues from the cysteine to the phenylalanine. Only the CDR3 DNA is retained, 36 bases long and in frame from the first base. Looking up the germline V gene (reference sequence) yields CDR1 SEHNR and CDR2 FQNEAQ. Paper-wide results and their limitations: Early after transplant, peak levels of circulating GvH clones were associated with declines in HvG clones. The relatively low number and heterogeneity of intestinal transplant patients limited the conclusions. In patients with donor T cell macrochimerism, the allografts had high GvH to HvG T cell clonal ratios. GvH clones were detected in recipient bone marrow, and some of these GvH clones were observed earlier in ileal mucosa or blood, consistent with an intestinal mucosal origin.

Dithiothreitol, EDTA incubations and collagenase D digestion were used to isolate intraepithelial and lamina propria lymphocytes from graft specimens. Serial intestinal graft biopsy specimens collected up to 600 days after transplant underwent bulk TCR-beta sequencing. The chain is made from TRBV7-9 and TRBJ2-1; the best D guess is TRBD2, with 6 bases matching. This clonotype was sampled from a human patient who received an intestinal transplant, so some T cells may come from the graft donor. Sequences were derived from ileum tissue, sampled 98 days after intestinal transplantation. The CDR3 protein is CASSLGGDEQFF. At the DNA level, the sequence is TGTGCCAGCAGCTTAGGGGGGGATGAGCAGTTCTTC.